The 22 T cell receptor beta chains below were found in one sample sequenced in a study of sequential checkpoint blockade in melanoma. Measured with immunoSEQ multiplex PCR; TCRdb has only the in-frame clones, and not every one. Seen here are some 10,000 clones, roughly 80% observed once, and the top ten hold approximately 18%. Treatment noted: randomized to nivolumab then ipilimumab (arm A) or the reverse (arm B). The input for sequencing was CD8+ T cells sorted from blood (inferred from file names), taken from a patient given nivolumab and ipilimumab in sequence. The receptors were sampled from a human donor with melanoma.

In DNA form, the CDR3 reads TGTGCCAGCAGCTTTTCTAGCGGGAGCTCCTACGAGCAGTACTTC. Its translation: CASSFSSGSSYEQYF. The chain carries TRBV5-4 and TRBJ2-7; 10 positions match TRBD2. This CDR3 has 15 residues. Germline values: CDR1 SGHNT, CDR2 YYREEE (reference sequence). Losses at the gene ends were 2 bases for V and 0 bases for J; bases not matched to a gene: 2.

J is TRBJ2-5 and V is TRBV5-6; 7 nucleotides line up with TRBD1. Germline V CDR1 and CDR2: SGHDT, YYEEEE. The CDR3 totals 16 residues. V lost 2 bases and J lost 1; bases outside the gene matches: 8. This CDR3 is CASSFRDRTFQETQYF. CDR3 in DNA: TGTGCCAGCAGCTTCCGGGACAGAACCTTCCAAGAGACCCAGTACTTC.

The chain combines TRBV15 with TRBJ2-7; 9 nucleotides align to TRBD1. Germline V CDR1 and CDR2: LNHNV, YYDKDF (reference sequence). The CDR3 runs to 16 residues. Trimming removed 1 base from V and 5 bases from J; junction bases left unmatched: 9. CDR3 loop: CATSRVPGTGHDEQYF. The DNA of the CDR3 is TGTGCCACCAGCAGAGTCCCCGGGACAGGGCATGACGAGCAGTACTTC.

This rearrangement joins TRBV7-8 to TRBJ2-1, with a possible D match to TRBD2 (7 bases). The germline V gene encodes CDR1 SGHVS and CDR2 FQNEAQ. Trimming removed 2 bases from V and 4 bases from J, with 12 bases in between. The CDR3 has 15 amino acids. The CDR3 here is CASSLSGGAYNEQFF. The CDR3 DNA reads TGTGCCAGCAGCTTATCTGGGGGGGCATACAATGAGCAGTTCTTC.

This chain connects TRBV6-1 to TRBJ2-1, with TRBD2 matching over 8 bases. The germline gives CDR1 MNHNS, CDR2 SASEGT. V shed 8 bases and J 1 base; nucleotides not matched to a gene: 7. The CDR3 is 15 amino acids. CDR3 DNA sequence: TGTGCCAGCTCCCGGGAGGGAGGATCCTACAATGAGCAGTTCTTC. Amino acids: CASSREGGSYNEQFF.

This rearrangement joins TRBV19 to TRBJ2-3; 8 bases map to TRBD2. CDR1 and CDR2 from the germline V gene are LNHDA and SQIVND (reference sequence). This CDR3 region has 16 residues. V was pared by 1 base and J by 5 bases, with 8 bases of the junction left unmatched. CDR3 region: CASSIGGGGPKDTQYF. The DNA for the CDR3 is TGTGCCAGTAGTATAGGGGGCGGGGGGCCTAAAGATACGCAGTATTTT.

The V call is TRBV11-2, the J call TRBJ2-3, with TRBD2 identical over 8 bases. V trimming: 1 base; J trimming: 2 bases; junction bases outside the gene matches: 11. Germline V gives CDR1 SGHAT, CDR2 FQNNGV. There are 18 residues in the CDR3. The CDR3, as DNA: TGTGCCAGCAGCTTAGTCCCCTCGGGAGGGTGGGACACAGATACGCAGTATTTT. Translated: CASSLVPSGGWDTDTQYF.

This chain uses TRBV19 with TRBJ1-4, with 7 bases matching TRBD1. The CDR3 is 17 residues long. With 1 base clipped from V and 2 bases from J, the junction kept 7 bases outside the gene matches. The germline gives CDR1 LNHDA, CDR2 SQIVND (reference sequence). As DNA, the CDR3 is TGTGCCAGTAGTATAGTGTTGGGGACAGTCACTAATGAAAAACTGTTTTTT. The encoded protein is CASSIVLGTVTNEKLFF.

V usage is TRBV19 and J usage is TRBJ1-1, with 7 bases identical to TRBD1. Germline V gene lookup returns CDR1 LNHDA and CDR2 SQIVND (reference sequence). Germline trimming cut 6 bases from V and 11 bases from J; bases unmatched to any gene: 6. The CDR3 consists of 11 residues. The CDR3 here is CASRQGSFAFF. CDR3 nucleotides: TGTGCCAGTAGACAGGGGTCTTTTGCTTTCTTT.

The chain carries TRBV29-1 and TRBJ2-1; a possible D gene is TRBD1 (7 bases). Germline CDR1 SQVTM, CDR2 ANQGSEA. V lost 5 bases and J 1 base, leaving 18 bases between the germline ends. The CDR3 sequence is 16 residues long. The CDR3 sequence: CSVPQGTGGSYNEQFF. CDR3 in DNA: TGCAGCGTTCCACAGGGGACTGGGGGTTCCTACAATGAGCAGTTCTTC.

The chain carries TRBV19 and TRBJ2-7; TRBD1 agrees at 7 bases. CDR1 and CDR2 (germline): LNHDA, SQIVND (reference sequence). The CDR3 extends over 13 amino acids. V lost 4 bases and J lost 0; bases outside the gene matches: 0. CDR3 loop: CASSRDSSYEQYF. CDR3 nucleotides: TGTGCCAGTAGTAGGGACAGCTCCTACGAGCAGTACTTC.

The sample holds a few counts of this clone. This chain links TRBV27 with TRBJ1-2; D is possibly TRBD1 (5 bases). Trimming pared 0 bases from V and 2 bases from J, leaving 7 bases between. The CDR3 has 14 residues. CDR1 is MNHEY and CDR2 is SMNVEV in the germline V gene (reference sequence). In DNA, the CDR3 is TGTGCCAGCAGTTTATCGGGGGGGAACTATGGCTACACCTTC. Encoded protein: CASSLSGGNYGYTF.

The V call is TRBV5-4, the J call TRBJ2-1, with 7 bases fitting TRBD2. Germline V gene sequence: CDR1 SGHNT, CDR2 YYREEE (reference sequence). J gave up 15 bases and V 4 bases, and 10 bases lay outside the gene matches. This CDR3 region has 12 residues. CDR3 sequence (DNA): TGTGCCAGCAGCCTCCTTTCTGGGGAGGGGTTCTTC. The encoded protein is CASSLLSGEGFF.

The chain couples TRBV5-1 to TRBJ2-3, with 9 nucleotides matching TRBD2. CDR3 size: 15 residues. V was clipped by 0 bases and J by 4 bases; unmatched bases: 3. CDR1 and CDR2 from the germline V gene are SGHRS and YFSETQ. CDR3 nucleotides: TGCGCCAGCAGCTTGGAACTAGCGGGTCCAGATACGCAGTATTTT. Translation gives CASSLELAGPDTQYF. The full variable domain, in which reference TRBV5-1 and TRBJ2-3 provide the parts outside the CDR3, is KAGVTQTPRYLIKTRGQQVTLSCSPISGHRSVSWYQQTPGQGLQFLFEYFSETQRNKGNFPGRFSGRQFSNSRSEMNVSTLELGDSALYLCASSLELAGPDTQYFGPGTRLTVL.

The chain couples TRBV7-9 to TRBJ2-1; the match to TRBD2 covers 11 bases. J was trimmed by 4 bases and V by 4 bases; bases with no gene match: 9. This CDR3 comprises 17 residues. From germline, CDR1 is SEHNR and CDR2 FQNEAQ (reference sequence). CDR3 nucleotide sequence: TGTGCCAGCAGCTCCGGGACTAGCGGTTCCATTTACAATGAGCAGTTCTTC. Protein sequence: CASSSGTSGSIYNEQFF.

This clone was observed once. CDR3 sequence (DNA): TGTGCCAGCAGCCCCGGCCGGGATAGCGGGGGGGCCTTGGAGACCCAGTACTTC. Amino acid sequence: CASSPGRDSGGALETQYF. The J gene is TRBJ2-5, the V gene TRBV11-1, with TRBD2 matching over 11 bases. Germline loops: CDR1 SGHAT, CDR2 FQDESV (reference sequence). The CDR3 is 18 residues long. Trimming removed 5 bases from V and 5 bases from J; junction bases left unmatched: 16.

The chain carries TRBV30 and TRBJ2-5, with 8 bases lining up with TRBD2. The J segment lost 2 bases and the V segment lost 5 bases, leaving 4 bases of the junction unmatched. Germline V gene data show CDR1 as GTSNPN and CDR2 as SVGIG (reference sequence). The CDR3 length is 13 residues. The CDR3 loop is CAWERGGQETQYF. For the CDR3, the DNA is TGTGCCTGGGAACGGGGGGGTCAAGAGACCCAGTACTTC.

The genes are TRBV4-1 and TRBJ1-1, with D possibly TRBD1 on 6 matching bases. Germline CDR1 MGHRA, CDR2 YSYEKL. Trimming removed 4 bases at V and 8 bases at J, with 20 bases between. CDR3 size: 15 residues. The CDR3 DNA follows: TGCGCCAGCAGCCCTCTACAGGGAGTGGCCAGGGAAGCTTTCTTT. This sequence encodes CASSPLQGVAREAFF.

Only a few counts were recorded for this clone. DNA for the CDR3: TGTGCTAGTGGTTCGACAGGGGAGTTCTACGGCTACACCTTC. This translates into CASGSTGEFYGYTF. The V gene is TRBV12-5, the J gene TRBJ1-2, with TRBD1 matching 8 bases. This CDR3 is built from 14 residues. V dropped 4 bases and J dropped 8; count of bases not matched to a gene: 9. Germline loops: CDR1 LGHNT, CDR2 FRNRAP.

V is TRBV15 and J is TRBJ1-1; D might be TRBD1 (5 bases). CDR3 length: 13 amino acids. From germline, CDR1 is LNHNV and CDR2 YYDKDF (reference sequence). V was shortened by 1 base and J by 5 bases, with 8 bases between the two germline ends. The CDR3 sequence: CATSRGRATEAFF. Written as DNA, the CDR3 is TGTGCCACCAGCAGAGGCAGGGCTACTGAAGCTTTCTTT.

J is TRBJ2-5 and V is TRBV5-5, with 9 bases lining up with TRBD2. V was clipped by 4 bases and J by 4 bases; unmatched bases: 14. This CDR3 spans 17 amino acids. Germline CDR1 is SGHKS and CDR2 is YYEKEE (reference sequence). Written as DNA, the CDR3 is TGTGCCAGCAGCACCCACTTCGGACTAGCGTCTGGAGAGACCCAGTACTTC. Its translation: CASSTHFGLASGETQYF.

The CDR3 loop is CASSQAGGLNTEAFF. The CDR3 nucleotides read TGCGCCAGCAGCCAAGCCGGGGGGTTGAACACTGAAGCTTTCTTT. This chain uses TRBV4-1 with TRBJ1-1; a possible D gene is TRBD1 (5 bases). V lost 1 base and J lost 0, with 9 bases in between. The CDR3 consists of 15 residues. Germline V gene sequence: CDR1 MGHRA, CDR2 YSYEKL.